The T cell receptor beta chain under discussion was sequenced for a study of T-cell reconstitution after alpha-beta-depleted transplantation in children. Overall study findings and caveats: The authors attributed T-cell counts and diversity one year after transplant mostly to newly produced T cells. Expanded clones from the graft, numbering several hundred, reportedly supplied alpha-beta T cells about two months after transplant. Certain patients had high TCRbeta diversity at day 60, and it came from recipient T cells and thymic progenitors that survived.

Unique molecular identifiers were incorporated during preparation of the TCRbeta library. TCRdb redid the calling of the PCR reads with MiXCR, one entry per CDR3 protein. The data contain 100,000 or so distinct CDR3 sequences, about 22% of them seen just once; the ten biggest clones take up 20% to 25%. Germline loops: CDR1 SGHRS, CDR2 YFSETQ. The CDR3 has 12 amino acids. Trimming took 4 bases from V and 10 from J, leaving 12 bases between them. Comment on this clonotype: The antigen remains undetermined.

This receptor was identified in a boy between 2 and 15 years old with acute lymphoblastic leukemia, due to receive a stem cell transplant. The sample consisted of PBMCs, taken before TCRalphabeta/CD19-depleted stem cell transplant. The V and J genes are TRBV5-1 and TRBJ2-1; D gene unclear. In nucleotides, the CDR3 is TGCGCCAGCAGCGGGCCCTTGGGGGAGCAGTTCTTC. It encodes CASSGPLGEQFF. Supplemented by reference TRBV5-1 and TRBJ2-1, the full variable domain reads KAGVTQTPRYLIKTRGQQVTLSCSPISGHRSVSWYQQTPGQGLQFLFEYFSETQRNKGNFPGRFSGRQFSNSRSEMNVSTLELGDSALYLCASSGPLGEQFFGPGTRLTVL.